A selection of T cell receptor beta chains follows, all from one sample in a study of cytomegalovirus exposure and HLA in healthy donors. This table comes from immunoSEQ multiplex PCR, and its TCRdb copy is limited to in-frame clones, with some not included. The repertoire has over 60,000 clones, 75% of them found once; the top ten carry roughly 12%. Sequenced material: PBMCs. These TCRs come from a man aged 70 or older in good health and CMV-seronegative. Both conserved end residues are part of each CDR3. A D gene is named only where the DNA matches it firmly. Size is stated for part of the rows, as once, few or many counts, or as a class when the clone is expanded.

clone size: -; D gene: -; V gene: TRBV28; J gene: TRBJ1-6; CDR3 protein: CASFEALQDSPLHF; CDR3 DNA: TGTGCCAGCTTCGAAGCACTTCAAGATTCACCCCTCCACTTT
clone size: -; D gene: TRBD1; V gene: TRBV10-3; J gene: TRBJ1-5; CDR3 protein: CAISADRGSNQPQHF; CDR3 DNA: TGTGCCATCAGTGCGGACAGGGGAAGCAATCAGCCCCAGCATTTT
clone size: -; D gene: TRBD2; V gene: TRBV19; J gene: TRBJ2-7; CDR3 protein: CASSIDFGGRRYEQYF; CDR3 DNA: TGTGCCAGTAGTATAGATTTCGGCGGGAGGCGCTACGAGCAGTACTTC
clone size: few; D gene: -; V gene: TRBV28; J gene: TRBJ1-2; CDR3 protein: CASSLGLTTLYGYTF; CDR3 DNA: TGTGCCAGCAGTTTGGGGCTAACCACCTTATATGGCTACACCTTC
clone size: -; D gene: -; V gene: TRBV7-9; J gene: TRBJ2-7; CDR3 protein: CASSLAGAYEQYF; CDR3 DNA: TGTGCCAGCAGCCTGGCAGGGGCCTACGAGCAGTACTTC
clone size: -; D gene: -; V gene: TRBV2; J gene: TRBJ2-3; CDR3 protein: CASSEAGTGPRQYF; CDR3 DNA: TGTGCCAGCAGTGAGGCGGGAACCGGGCCAAGGCAGTATTTT
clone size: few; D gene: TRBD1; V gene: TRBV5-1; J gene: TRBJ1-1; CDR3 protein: CASSVGQGSTEAFF; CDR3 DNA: TGCGCCAGCAGCGTGGGACAGGGGTCCACTGAAGCTTTCTTT
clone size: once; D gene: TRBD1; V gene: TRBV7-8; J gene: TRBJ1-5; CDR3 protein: CASSISDRGVPQHF; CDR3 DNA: TGTGCCAGCAGCATCTCGGACAGGGGTGTGCCCCAGCATTTT
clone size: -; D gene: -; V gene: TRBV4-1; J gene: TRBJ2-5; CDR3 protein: CASSQVMARETQYF; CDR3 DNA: TGCGCCAGCAGCCAAGTGATGGCCAGGGAGACCCAGTACTTC
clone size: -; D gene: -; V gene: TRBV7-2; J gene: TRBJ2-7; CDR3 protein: CASSFAHRTREQYF; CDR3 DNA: TGTGCCAGCAGCTTCGCTCACCGTACGAGGGAGCAGTACTTC
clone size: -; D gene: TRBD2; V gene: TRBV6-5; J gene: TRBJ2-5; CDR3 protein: CASSRGLAQETQYF; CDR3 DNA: TGTGCCAGCAGCCGGGGACTAGCCCAAGAGACCCAGTACTTC
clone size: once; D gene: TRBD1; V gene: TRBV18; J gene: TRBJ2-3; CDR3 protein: CASSPLSGQGTDTQYF; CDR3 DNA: TGTGCCAGCTCACCCCTCTCCGGACAGGGCACAGATACGCAGTATTTT
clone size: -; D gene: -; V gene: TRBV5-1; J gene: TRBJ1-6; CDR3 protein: CASSLGHSNSPLHF; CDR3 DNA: TGCGCCAGCAGCTTGGGACATTCCAATTCACCCCTCCACTTT
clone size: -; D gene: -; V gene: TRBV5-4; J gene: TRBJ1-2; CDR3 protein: CASSSWGRGGYTF; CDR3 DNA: TGTGCCAGCAGCTCCTGGGGGAGGGGTGGCTACACCTTC
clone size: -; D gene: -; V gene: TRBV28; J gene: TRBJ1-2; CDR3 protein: CASSLHYGYTF; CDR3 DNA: TGTGCCAGCAGTTTACATTATGGCTACACCTTC
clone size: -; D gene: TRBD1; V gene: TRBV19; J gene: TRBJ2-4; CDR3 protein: CASSIMGQGTKNIQYF; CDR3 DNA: TGTGCCAGTAGTATAATGGGACAGGGGACCAAAAACATTCAGTACTTC
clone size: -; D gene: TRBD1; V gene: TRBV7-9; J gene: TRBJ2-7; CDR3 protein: CSSSDYRGLSYEQYF; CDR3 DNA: TGTTCCAGCAGCGACTACAGGGGGCTGAGCTACGAGCAGTACTTC
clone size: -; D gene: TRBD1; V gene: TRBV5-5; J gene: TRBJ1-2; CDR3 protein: CASSDLPGTGLGVMSYGYTF; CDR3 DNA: TGTGCCAGCAGCGACCTTCCCGGGACAGGGTTGGGGGTTATGTCCTATGGCTACACCTTC
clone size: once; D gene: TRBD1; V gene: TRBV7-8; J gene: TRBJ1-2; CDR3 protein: CASSTRTGRRFYGYTF; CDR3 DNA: TGTGCCAGCAGCACCCGGACAGGTCGTAGGTTCTATGGCTACACCTTC
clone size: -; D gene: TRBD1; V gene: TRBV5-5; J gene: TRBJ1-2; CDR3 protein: CASSLAGTGLLYGYTF; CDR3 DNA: TGTGCCAGCAGCTTGGCCGGGACAGGACTACTCTATGGCTACACCTTC
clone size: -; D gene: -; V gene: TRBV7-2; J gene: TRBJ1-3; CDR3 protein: CASSFVEGNTIYF; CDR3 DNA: TGTGCCAGCAGCTTTGTCGAGGGAAACACCATATATTTT
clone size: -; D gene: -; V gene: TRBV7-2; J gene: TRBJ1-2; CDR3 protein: CASSLQNNYGYTF; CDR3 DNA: TGTGCCAGCAGCTTACAGAATAACTATGGCTACACCTTC
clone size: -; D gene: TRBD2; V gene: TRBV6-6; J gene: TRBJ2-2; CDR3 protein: CASRASGGATGELFF; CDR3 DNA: TGTGCCAGCAGAGCTAGCGGGGGGGCCACCGGGGAGCTGTTTTTT
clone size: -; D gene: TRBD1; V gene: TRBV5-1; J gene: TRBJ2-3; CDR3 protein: CASSPGQGADTQYF; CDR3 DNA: TGCGCCAGCAGCCCGGGACAGGGGGCAGATACGCAGTATTTT
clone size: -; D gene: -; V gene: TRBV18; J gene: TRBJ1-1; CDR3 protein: CASSPPGRVVTEAFF; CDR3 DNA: TGTGCCAGCTCACCCCCGGGGAGGGTTGTCACTGAAGCTTTCTTT
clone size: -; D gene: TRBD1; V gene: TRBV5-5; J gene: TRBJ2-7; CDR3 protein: CASSILRDRGYEQYF; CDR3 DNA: TGTGCCAGCAGCATACTACGAGACAGGGGATACGAGCAGTACTTC
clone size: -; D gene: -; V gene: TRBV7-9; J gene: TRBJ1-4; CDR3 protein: CASSLVGEKLFF; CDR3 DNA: TGTGCCAGCAGCTTAGTCGGGGAAAAACTGTTTTTT
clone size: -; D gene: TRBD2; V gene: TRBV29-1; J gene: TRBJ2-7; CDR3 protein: CSALTSGRAGWEQYF; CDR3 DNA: TGCAGCGCCCTGACTAGCGGGAGGGCTGGTTGGGAGCAGTACTTC
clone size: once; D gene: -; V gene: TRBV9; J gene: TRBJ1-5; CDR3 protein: CASSGAHGGQPQHF; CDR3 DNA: TGTGCCAGCAGCGGAGCCCATGGGGGGCAGCCCCAGCATTTT
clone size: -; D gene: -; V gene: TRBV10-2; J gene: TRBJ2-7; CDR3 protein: CASSEVGSYEQYF; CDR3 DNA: TGCGCCAGCAGTGAGGTGGGCTCCTACGAGCAGTACTTC
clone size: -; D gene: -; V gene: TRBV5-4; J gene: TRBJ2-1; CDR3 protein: CASSWGTGEWSEQFF; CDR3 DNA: TGTGCCAGCAGCTGGGGGACTGGGGAGTGGAGTGAGCAGTTCTTC
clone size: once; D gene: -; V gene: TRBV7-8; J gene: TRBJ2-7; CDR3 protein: CASTRTGLPYEQYF; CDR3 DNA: TGTGCCAGCACTCGCACAGGGTTGCCCTACGAGCAGTACTTC
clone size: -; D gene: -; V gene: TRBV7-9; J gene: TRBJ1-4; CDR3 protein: CASSLGGGGEKLFF; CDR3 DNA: TGTGCCAGCAGCTTAGGAGGGGGTGGAGAAAAACTGTTTTTT
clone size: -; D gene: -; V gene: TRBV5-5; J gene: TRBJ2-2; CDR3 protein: CASSLILANTGELFF; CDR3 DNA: TGTGCCAGCAGCTTGATCCTAGCGAACACCGGGGAGCTGTTTTTT
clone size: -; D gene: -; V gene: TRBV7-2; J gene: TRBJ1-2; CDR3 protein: CASSLERTVYGYTF; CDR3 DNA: TGTGCCAGCAGCTTAGAGCGGACGGTCTATGGCTACACCTTC
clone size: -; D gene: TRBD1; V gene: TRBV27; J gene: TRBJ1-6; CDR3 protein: CASTRQGFRSPLHF; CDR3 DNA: TGTGCCAGCACGCGACAGGGGTTTAGATCACCCCTCCACTTT
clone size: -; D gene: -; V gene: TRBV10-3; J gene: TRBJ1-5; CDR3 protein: CAISGEVSQPQHF; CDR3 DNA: TGTGCCATCAGTGGGGAGGTCTCACAGCCCCAGCATTTT
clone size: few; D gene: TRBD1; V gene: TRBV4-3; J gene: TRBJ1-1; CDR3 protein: CASSPGQGAELMNTEAFF; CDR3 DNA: TGCGCCAGCAGCCCCGGACAGGGAGCCGAATTGATGAACACTGAAGCTTTCTTT
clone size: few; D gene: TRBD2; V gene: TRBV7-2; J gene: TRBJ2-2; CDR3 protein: CASSLRSGTNTGELFF; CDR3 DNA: TGTGCCAGCAGCTTAAGGAGCGGGACGAACACCGGGGAGCTGTTTTTT
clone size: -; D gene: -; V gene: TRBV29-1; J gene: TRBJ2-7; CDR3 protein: CSVEVLGTVGYEQYF; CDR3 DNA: TGCAGCGTTGAAGTTTTAGGTACAGTAGGCTACGAGCAGTACTTC
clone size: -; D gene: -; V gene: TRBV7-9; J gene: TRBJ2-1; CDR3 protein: CASSSILRASYNEQFF; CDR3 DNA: TGTGCCAGCAGCTCAATCTTGAGGGCGTCCTACAATGAGCAGTTCTTC
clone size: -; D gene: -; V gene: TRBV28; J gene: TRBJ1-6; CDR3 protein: CASSLRDDSPLHF; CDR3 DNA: TGTGCCAGCAGTTTGAGGGATGATTCACCCCTCCACTTT
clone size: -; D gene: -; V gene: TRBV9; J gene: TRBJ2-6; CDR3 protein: CASSVDLGGHSGANVLTF; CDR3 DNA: TGTGCCAGCAGCGTAGATCTCGGGGGGCACTCTGGGGCCAACGTCCTGACTTTC
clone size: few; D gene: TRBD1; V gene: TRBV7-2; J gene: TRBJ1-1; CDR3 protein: CASSSTGGRTEAFF; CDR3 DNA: TGTGCCAGCAGCTCGACAGGGGGCCGGACTGAAGCTTTCTTT